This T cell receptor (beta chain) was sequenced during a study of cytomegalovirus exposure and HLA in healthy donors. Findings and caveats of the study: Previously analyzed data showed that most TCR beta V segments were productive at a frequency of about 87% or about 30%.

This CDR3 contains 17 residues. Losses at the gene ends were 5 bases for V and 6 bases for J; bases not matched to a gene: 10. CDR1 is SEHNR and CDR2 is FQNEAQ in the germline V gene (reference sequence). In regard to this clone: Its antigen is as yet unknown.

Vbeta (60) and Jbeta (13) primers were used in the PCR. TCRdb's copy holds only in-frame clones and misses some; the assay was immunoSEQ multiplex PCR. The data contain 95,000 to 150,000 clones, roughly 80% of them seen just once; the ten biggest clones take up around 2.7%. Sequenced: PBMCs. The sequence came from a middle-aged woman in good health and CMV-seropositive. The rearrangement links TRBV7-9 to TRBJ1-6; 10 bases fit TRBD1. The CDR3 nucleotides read TGTGCCAGCAGCCCAAGGGGACAGGGGACGGGTAATTCACCCCTCCACTTT. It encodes CASSPRGQGTGNSPLHF.